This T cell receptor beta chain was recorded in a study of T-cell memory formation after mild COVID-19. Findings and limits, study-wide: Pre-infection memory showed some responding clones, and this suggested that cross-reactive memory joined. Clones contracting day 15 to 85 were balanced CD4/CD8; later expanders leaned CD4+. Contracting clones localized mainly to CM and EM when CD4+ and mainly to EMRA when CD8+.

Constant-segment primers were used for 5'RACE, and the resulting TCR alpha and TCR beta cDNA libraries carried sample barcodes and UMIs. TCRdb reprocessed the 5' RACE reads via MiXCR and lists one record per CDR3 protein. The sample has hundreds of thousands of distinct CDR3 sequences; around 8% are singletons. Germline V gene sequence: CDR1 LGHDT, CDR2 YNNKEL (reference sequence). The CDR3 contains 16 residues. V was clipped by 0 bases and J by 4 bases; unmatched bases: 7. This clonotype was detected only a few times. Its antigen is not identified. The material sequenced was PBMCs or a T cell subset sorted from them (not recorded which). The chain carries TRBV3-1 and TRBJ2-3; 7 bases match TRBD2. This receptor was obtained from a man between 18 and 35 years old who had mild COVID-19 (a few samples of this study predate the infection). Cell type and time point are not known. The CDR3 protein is CASSQEARGDSDTQYF. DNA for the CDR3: TGTGCCAGCAGCCAAGAGGCCCGGGGGGACTCAGATACGCAGTATTTT.